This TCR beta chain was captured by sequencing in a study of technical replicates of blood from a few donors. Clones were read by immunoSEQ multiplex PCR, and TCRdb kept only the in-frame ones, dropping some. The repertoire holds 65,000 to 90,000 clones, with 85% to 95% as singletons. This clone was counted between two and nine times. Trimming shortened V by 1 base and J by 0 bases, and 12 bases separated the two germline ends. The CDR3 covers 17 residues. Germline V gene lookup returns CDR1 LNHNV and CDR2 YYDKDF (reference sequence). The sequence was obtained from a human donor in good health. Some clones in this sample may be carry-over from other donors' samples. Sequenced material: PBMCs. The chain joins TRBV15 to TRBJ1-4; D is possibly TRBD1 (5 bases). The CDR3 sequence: CATSRGWGRSTNEKLFF. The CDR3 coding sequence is TGTGCCACCAGCAGAGGGTGGGGGAGGTCAACTAATGAAAAACTGTTTTTT.